The 23 T cell receptor beta chains listed next were all sequenced from one sample in a study of post-analysis software for immune sequencing data (dated by TCRdb to the mid-2010s). The full study reports these points: A handful of TRBV segments, including TRBV5-6, TRBV5-1 and TRBV20-1, were significantly more frequent in patients than controls.

Antigens of these TCRs are unknown. Receptors were amplified or captured by PCR. For sequencing, an Illumina HiSeq 2500 was employed. To reduce PCR and sequencing biases, unique molecular identifiers were incorporated into the TCR beta cDNA libraries. TCRdb reran the public reads through fastp at Q25 and MiXCR, keeping productive beta chains. Each entry merges the rows of one CDR3 protein and shows their most common DNA and genes. The sample includes around 770,000 distinct CDR3 sequences, with roughly 46% observed a single time. The top ten clones comprise approximately 4.4% of the sample. The sequenced sample consisted of blood. Source of these receptors: a girl aged 5-17 years with multiple sclerosis.

This clonotype has only a few counts. In DNA form, the CDR3 reads TGCAGCGTCGCCTTAGGCAACAGAGATACGCAGTATTTT. It is translated as CSVALGNRDTQYF. J is TRBJ2-3 and V is TRBV29-1; no reliable D call. CDR3 length: 13 residues. Germline values: CDR1 SQVTM, CDR2 ANQGSEA. Trimming stripped 6 bases from V and 5 bases from J, with 15 bases between.

The genes are TRBV2 and TRBJ2-1, with D perhaps TRBD2 (5 bases). The CDR3 is 11 residues long. V lost 8 bases, J lost 6 bases, and 8 bases lay in between. Germline CDR1 SNHLY, CDR2 FYNNEI. CDR3 in DNA: TGTGCCAGCCTCGAGGGCAATGAGCAGTTCTTC. It specifies CASLEGNEQFF.

The genes are TRBV5-1 and TRBJ1-2, with 10 bases that match TRBD1. The CDR3 is made up of 15 amino acids. The V and J ends lost 1 base and 6 bases, in that order; junction bases with no gene match: 6. Germline V gene lookup returns CDR1 SGHRS and CDR2 YFSETQ. The CDR3 DNA sequence: TGCGCCAGCAGCTTGTCGGACGGGACAGGGGATGGCTACACCTTC. As protein: CASSLSDGTGDGYTF.

This chain connects TRBV7-2 to TRBJ2-7; possibly TRBD2 for D (6 bases). CDR3 length: 14 amino acids. Germline lookup yields CDR1 SGHTA and CDR2 FQGNSA. V was clipped by 5 bases and J by 7 bases, with 18 bases between them. The CDR3 loop is CASSLQPGVGEQYF. The CDR3, as DNA: TGTGCCAGCAGCCTCCAGCCGGGAGTTGGGGAGCAGTACTTC.

This sequence joins TRBV7-8 and TRBJ2-7, with 12 bases lining up with TRBD1. The better agreement between TRBJ2-5 and the DNA end casts doubt on the J call. The germline CDR1 and CDR2 sequences are SGHVS and FQNEAQ. This CDR3 spans 15 amino acids. The CDR3 protein is CASRLGTGGWETQYF. CDR3 DNA: TGTGCCAGCAGGCTAGGGACAGGGGGCTGGGAGACCCAGTACTTC.

This clonotype appeared a few times. The chain carries TRBV6-6 and TRBJ2-7; 10 positions match TRBD2. Germline V CDR1 and CDR2: MNHNY, SVGAGI (reference sequence). The CDR3 is 17 residues long. V lost 2 bases to trimming and J lost 5 bases; unmatched junction nucleotides: 12. The CDR3 DNA follows: TGTGCCAGCAGTTACCTACTACCGGGACTAGCGAAGGACGAGCAGTACTTC. This codes for CASSYLLPGLAKDEQYF.

V gene TRBV28 combines with J gene TRBJ2-4, with 10 bases that match TRBD1. Germline CDR1 is MDHEN and CDR2 is SYDVKM. CDR3 length equals 16 residues. After removal of 3 bases from V and 9 bases from J, the junction contained 11 bases not matched to a gene. As DNA, the CDR3 is TGTGCCAGCAGTTTCCCATCCGGGACAGGGGAGCGCATTCAGTACTTC. It specifies CASSFPSGTGERIQYF.

The rearrangement joins TRBV28 to TRBJ2-7; 9 bases are a match to TRBD1. Losses at the gene ends were 6 bases for V and 0 bases for J; bases not matched to a gene: 6. From germline, CDR1 is MDHEN and CDR2 SYDVKM. The length of the CDR3 is 15 residues. DNA of the CDR3: TGTGCCAGCAGAACAGGGGGCGAAAGCTCCTACGAGCAGTACTTC. It yields the protein CASRTGGESSYEQYF. Full variable domain (missing parts from reference TRBV28 and TRBJ2-7): DVKVTQSSRYLVKRTGEKVFLECVQDMDHENMFWYRQDPGLGLRLIYFSYDVKMKEKGDIPEGYSVSREKKERFSLILESASTNQTSMYLCASRTGGESSYEQYFGPGTRLTVT.

This rearrangement joins TRBV20-1 to TRBJ2-1; possible D gene TRBD1, 6 bases. This CDR3 is 13 amino acids long. Germline lookup yields CDR1 DFQATT and CDR2 SNEGSKA (reference sequence). The DNA for the CDR3 is TGCAGGCACAGGGACCCCGGGGCGGTTGAGCAGTTCTTC. Translation: CRHRDPGAVEQFF.

The chain uses TRBV29-1 and TRBJ1-2, with D unresolved. The CDR3 is 14 residues long. Trimming shortened V by 1 base and J by 0 bases, and 9 bases separated the two germline ends. The germline CDR1 and CDR2 sequences are SQVTM and ANQGSEA. DNA for the CDR3: TGCAGCGTTGAAGGCCCCTTAGCTAACTATGGCTACACCTTC. Translation: CSVEGPLANYGYTF. The full variable domain, its missing parts supplied by reference TRBV29-1 and TRBJ1-2, is SAVISQKPSRDICQRGTSLTIQCQVDSQVTMMFWYRQQPGQSLTLIATANQGSEATYESGFVIDKFPISRPNLTFSTLTVSNMSPEDSSIYLCSVEGPLANYGYTFGSGTRLTVV.

This clonotype was seen more than once but under ten times. The V gene is TRBV27, the J gene TRBJ2-3, with D unresolved. CDR1 is MNHEY, CDR2 SMNVEV, per germline (reference sequence). The CDR3 totals 13 residues. The V gene lost 2 bases and the J gene lost 5 bases, with 8 bases spanning the gap. CDR3 DNA: TGTGCCAGCAGTTTACTGCCAGTAGATACGCAGTATTTT. Translating gives CASSLLPVDTQYF.

This clonotype came up a few times. The chain employs TRBV20-1 and TRBJ2-3; 7 bases are shared with TRBD2. V lost 1 base, J lost 4 bases, and 11 bases stayed unmatched. CDR1 and CDR2 (germline): DFQATT, SNEGSKA (reference sequence). The CDR3 extends over 16 amino acids. The chain's CDR3 is CSARGHGGSPPDTQYF. The CDR3 DNA reads TGCAGTGCTAGAGGGCATGGCGGGAGTCCTCCAGATACGCAGTATTTT.

There are a few counts of this clonotype. The rearrangement uses TRBV7-9 and TRBJ2-3, with 7 bases fitting TRBD2. There are 14 residues in the CDR3. The trim removed 1 base at V and 6 bases at J, leaving 4 bases unmatched. Germline CDR1 and CDR2: SEHNR and FQNEAQ (reference sequence). The CDR3 bases are TGTGCCAGCAGCTTAGGACTAGCATTCGATACGCAGTATTTT. It translates to CASSLGLAFDTQYF.

V and J are TRBV6-5 and TRBJ2-1, with D possibly TRBD2 on 5 matching bases. CDR3 length: 15 amino acids. CDR1 MNHEY and CDR2 SVGAGI come from the germline V gene. Trimming pared 6 bases from V and 2 bases from J, leaving 14 bases between. The CDR3 bases are TGTGCCAGCAGCCCCCGGGGTTGGCCCTACAATGAGCAGTTCTTC. As protein: CASSPRGWPYNEQFF.

This clonotype has more than one count but fewer than ten. The gene calls are TRBV12-3 or TRBV12-4 and TRBJ1-6, with D uncertain. The CDR3 has 18 residues. Trimming took 4 bases from V and 3 from J, leaving 19 bases between them. CDR3 nucleotide sequence: TGTGCCAGCAGTTCCTATCACGGGCTCGAGCGCTATAATTCACCCCTCCACTTT. It yields the protein CASSSYHGLERYNSPLHF.

V gene TRBV27 combines with J gene TRBJ2-1; D remains ambiguous. The CDR3 has 14 amino acids. Looked up from germline, CDR1 is MNHEY and CDR2 is SMNVEV (reference sequence). Between the trimmed V and J ends, which lost 0 bases and 6 bases, there was a span of 9 bases. The CDR3 loop is CASSLSSSSNEQFF. The CDR3 DNA is TGTGCCAGCAGTTTATCCTCGAGCTCCAATGAGCAGTTCTTC.

This clonotype was picked up one time. The rearrangement links TRBV12-3 or TRBV12-4 to TRBJ1-1; TRBD1 agrees at 7 bases. The junction had 11 bases not matched to a gene; V was cut back by 6 bases and J by 4 bases. The CDR3 is 15 residues long. CDR3 sequence: CASREGGAGSTEAFF. The DNA for the CDR3 is TGTGCCAGCAGGGAAGGGGGCGCGGGGAGCACTGAAGCTTTCTTT.

As concerns this clonotype: Because the CDR3's place on the DNA is in doubt, the DNA is left out and the CDR3 is given as listed by TCRdb. The chain has TRBV29-1 and TRBJ2-5; the table names TRBD1, a call not compared with the DNA. Germline values: CDR1 SQVTM, CDR2 ANQGSEA. The CDR3 comprises 13 residues, both ends counted. The chain's CDR3 is CSVASGAEETQHF.

The sample holds one count of this clonotype. The chain joins TRBV20-1 to TRBJ2-1, with 7 bases matching TRBD2. The CDR3 loop spans 12 amino acids. Per the germline V gene, CDR1 is DFQATT and CDR2 is SNEGSKA (reference sequence). Trimming cost V 6 bases and J 7 bases; bases outside gene matches: 6. The CDR3 loop reads CSALGGGNEQFF. For the CDR3, the DNA is TGCAGTGCCCTGGGGGGGGGGAATGAGCAGTTCTTC.

This clonotype was seen more than once but under ten times. The chain recombines TRBV6-1 with TRBJ2-7; weak D call: TRBD2 (6 bases). Per the germline V gene, CDR1 is MNHNS and CDR2 is SASEGT. V shed 5 bases and J shed 5 bases, with 16 bases lying between them. CDR3 length: 14 amino acids. The chain's CDR3 is CASSFGRGENEQYF. The CDR3 nucleotides are TGTGCCAGCAGTTTTGGGCGGGGCGAAAACGAGCAGTACTTC.

The rearrangement uses TRBV7-6 and TRBJ1-5, with TRBD1 matching 7 bases. This CDR3 contains 16 residues. V lost 5 bases, J lost 1 base, and 8 bases stayed unmatched. Germline V CDR1 and CDR2: SGHVS, FNYEAQ. The DNA for the CDR3 is TGTGCCAGCAGCGCCCGAACAGGGGCAAGCAATCAGCCCCAGCATTTT. Translated: CASSARTGASNQPQHF.

This clonotype was picked up a small number of times. The V call is TRBV9, the J call TRBJ2-5, with D possibly TRBD2 on 6 matching bases. The germline V gene has CDR1 SGDLS and CDR2 YYNGEE. The CDR3 has 13 residues. V shed 3 bases and J shed 11 bases, with 17 bases lying between them. The CDR3 reads CASSAENSGEQYF. The CDR3 bases are TGTGCCAGCAGCGCTGAAAACTCGGGGGAGCAGTACTTC.

The chain has TRBV6-2 or TRBV6-3 and TRBJ2-1; the D is unclear. Germline assignment: CDR1 MNHEY and CDR2 SVGEGT. The CDR3 is 13 residues long. Trimming cost V 6 bases and J 2 bases, with 8 bases left between them. CDR3: CASSGYTYNEQFF. The DNA for the CDR3 is TGTGCCAGCAGCGGCTATACCTACAATGAGCAGTTCTTC.